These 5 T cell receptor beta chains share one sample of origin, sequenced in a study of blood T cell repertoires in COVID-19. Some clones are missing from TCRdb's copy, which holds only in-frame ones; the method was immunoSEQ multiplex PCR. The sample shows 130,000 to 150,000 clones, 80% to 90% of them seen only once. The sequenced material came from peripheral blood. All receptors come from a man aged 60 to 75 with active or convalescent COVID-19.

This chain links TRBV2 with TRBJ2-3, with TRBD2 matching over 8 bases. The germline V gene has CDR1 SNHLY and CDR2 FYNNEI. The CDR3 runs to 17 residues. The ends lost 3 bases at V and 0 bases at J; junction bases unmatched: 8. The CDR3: CASSDLGGVPSTDTQYF. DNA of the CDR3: TGTGCCAGCAGTGACCTCGGGGGGGTGCCTAGCACAGATACGCAGTATTTT.

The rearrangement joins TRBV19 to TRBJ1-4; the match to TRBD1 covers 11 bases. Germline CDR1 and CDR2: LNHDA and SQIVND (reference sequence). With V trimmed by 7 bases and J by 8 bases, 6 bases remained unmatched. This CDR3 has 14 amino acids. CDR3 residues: CASNHRDRGEKLFF. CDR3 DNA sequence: TGTGCCAGTAATCACCGGGACAGGGGGGAAAAACTGTTTTTT. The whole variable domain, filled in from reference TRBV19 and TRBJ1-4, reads DGGITQSPKYLFRKEGQNVTLSCEQNLNHDAMYWYRQDPGQGLRLIYYSQIVNDFQKGDIAEGYSVSREKKESFPLTVTSAQKNPTAFYLCASNHRDRGEKLFFGSGTQLSVL.

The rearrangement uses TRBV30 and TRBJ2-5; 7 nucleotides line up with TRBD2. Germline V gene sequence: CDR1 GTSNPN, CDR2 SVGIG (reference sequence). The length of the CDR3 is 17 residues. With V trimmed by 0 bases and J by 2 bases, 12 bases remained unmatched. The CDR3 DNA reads TGTGCCTGGAGTGTACGTAGGGCGGGGGTGATACAAGAGACCCAGTACTTC. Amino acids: CAWSVRRAGVIQETQYF. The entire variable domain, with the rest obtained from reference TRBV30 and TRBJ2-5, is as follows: SQTIHQWPATLVQPVGSPLSLECTVEGTSNPNLYWYRQAAGRGLQLLFYSVGIGQISSEVPQNLSASRPQDRQFILSSKKLLLSDSGFYLCAWSVRRAGVIQETQYFGPGTRLLVL.

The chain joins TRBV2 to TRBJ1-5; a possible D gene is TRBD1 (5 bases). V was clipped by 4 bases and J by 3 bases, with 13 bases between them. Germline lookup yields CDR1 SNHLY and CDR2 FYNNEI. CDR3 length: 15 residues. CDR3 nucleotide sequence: TGTGCCAGCAGTGCCCAGGGATTCAACAATCAGCCCCAGCATTTT. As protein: CASSAQGFNNQPQHF. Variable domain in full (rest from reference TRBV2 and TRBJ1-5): EPEVTQTPSHQVTQMGQEVILRCVPISNHLYFYWYRQILGQKVEFLVSFYNNEISEKSEIFDDQFSVERPDGSNFTLKIRSTKLEDSAMYFCASSAQGFNNQPQHFGDGTRLSIL.

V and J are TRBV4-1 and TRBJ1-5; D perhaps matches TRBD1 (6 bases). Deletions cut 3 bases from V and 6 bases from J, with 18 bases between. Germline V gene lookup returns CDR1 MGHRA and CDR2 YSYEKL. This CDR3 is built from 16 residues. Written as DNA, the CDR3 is TGCGCCAGCAGCCAGGCGGGGGGGGCGTTGGTTCAGCCCCAGCATTTT. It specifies CASSQAGGALVQPQHF.